Each of the 2 T cell receptor beta chains below was sequenced from the same sample in a study of T cells after yellow fever vaccination. TCRdb reprocessed the 5' RACE reads via MiXCR and lists one record per CDR3 protein. The data hold 550,000 to 750,000 distinct CDR3 sequences, with around an eighth observed a single time. Sequenced here: PBMCs, sampled on the day of the yellow fever booster vaccination. Receptor source: a man aged 25 to 40 who received the YFV17D yellow fever vaccine.

The gene calls are TRBV20-1 and TRBJ2-5, with TRBD2 identical over 7 bases. From germline, CDR1 is DFQATT and CDR2 SNEGSKA (reference sequence). CDR3 length equals 17 residues. V was pared by 0 bases and J by 1 base, with 11 bases of the junction left unmatched. The CDR3 spells CSARDPHASGIQETQYF. CDR3 nucleotide sequence: TGCAGTGCTAGAGATCCGCACGCTAGCGGAATCCAAGAGACCCAGTACTTC.

This clonotype showed up many times. J is TRBJ2-1 and V is TRBV5-6; 8 nucleotides align to TRBD2. Trimming removed 4 bases from V and 5 bases from J; junction bases left unmatched: 14. CDR1 SGHDT and CDR2 YYEEEE come from the germline V gene. This CDR3 region has 17 residues. The CDR3 coding sequence is TGTGCCAGCAGCCTATCGGCAGCGGGAGATTTCCACAATGAGCAGTTCTTC. Translation gives CASSLSAAGDFHNEQFF.